This note documents a single T cell receptor (beta chain) sequence. At the DNA level, this CDR3 is encoded by other sequences in the same sample as well. These data come from a study of T cell responses to AZD1222 COVID-19 vaccine. The protocol was immunoSEQ multiplex PCR, while the TCRdb copy is restricted to in-frame clones and leaves out a portion. The repertoire holds roughly 150,000 clones, with 92% as singletons. The V gene end was trimmed by 2 bases and the J gene end by 4 bases; junction bases not matched to a gene: 4. Germline V gene data show CDR1 as LGHDT and CDR2 as YNNKEL (reference sequence). CDR3 length: 14 amino acids.

Sample: peripheral blood, taken 28 days after the second AZD1222 dose. V and J are TRBV3-1 (or the pseudogene TRBV3-2) and TRBJ1-2, with TRBD1 matching 7 bases. This TCR was recovered from an adult who received the AZD1222 COVID-19 vaccine. The CDR3 reads CASSQQGGGYGYTF. In DNA form, the CDR3 reads TGTGCCAGCAGCCAACAGGGGGGAGGCTATGGCTACACCTTC.